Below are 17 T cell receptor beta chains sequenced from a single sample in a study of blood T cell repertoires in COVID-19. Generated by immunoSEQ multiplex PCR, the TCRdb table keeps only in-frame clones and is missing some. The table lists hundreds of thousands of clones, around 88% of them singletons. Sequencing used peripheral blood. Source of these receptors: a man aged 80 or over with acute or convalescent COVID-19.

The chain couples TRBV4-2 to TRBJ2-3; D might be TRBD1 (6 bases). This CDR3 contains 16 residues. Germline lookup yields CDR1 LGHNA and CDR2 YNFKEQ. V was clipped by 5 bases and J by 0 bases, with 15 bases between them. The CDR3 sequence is CASSANGDTSTDTQYF. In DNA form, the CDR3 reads TGTGCCAGCAGCGCCAACGGGGACACTAGCACAGATACGCAGTATTTT.

As DNA, the CDR3 is TGTGCCAGCAGCTTAGATCAGGGTTTCTCCGGGGAGCTGTTTTTT. It codes for CASSLDQGFSGELFF. The chain is built from TRBV7-2 and TRBJ2-2; D perhaps matches TRBD1 (5 bases). Germline V gene data show CDR1 as SGHTA and CDR2 as FQGNSA. This CDR3 has 15 residues. With 1 base removed from V and 6 bases from J, the gap between germline ends came to 12 bases.

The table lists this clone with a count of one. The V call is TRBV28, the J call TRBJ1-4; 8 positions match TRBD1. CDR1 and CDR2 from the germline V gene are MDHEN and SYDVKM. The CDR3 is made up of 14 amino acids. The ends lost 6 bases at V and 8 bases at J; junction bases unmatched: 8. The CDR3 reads CASSETGVDEKLFF. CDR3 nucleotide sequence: TGTGCCAGCAGCGAGACAGGGGTAGACGAAAAACTGTTTTTT.

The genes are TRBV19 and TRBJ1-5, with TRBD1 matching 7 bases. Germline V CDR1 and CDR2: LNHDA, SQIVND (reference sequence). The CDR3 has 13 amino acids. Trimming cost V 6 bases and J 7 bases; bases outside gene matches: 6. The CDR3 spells CASSTQGGQPQHF. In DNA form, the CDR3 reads TGTGCCAGTAGCACCCAAGGGGGCCAGCCCCAGCATTTT.

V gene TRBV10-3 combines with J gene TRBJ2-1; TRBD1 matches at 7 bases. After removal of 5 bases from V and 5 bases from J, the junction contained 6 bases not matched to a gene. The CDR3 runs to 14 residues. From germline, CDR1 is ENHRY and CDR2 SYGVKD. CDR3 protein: CAISRRTGDNEQFF. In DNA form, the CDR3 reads TGTGCCATCAGTAGAAGAACAGGGGACAATGAGCAGTTCTTC.

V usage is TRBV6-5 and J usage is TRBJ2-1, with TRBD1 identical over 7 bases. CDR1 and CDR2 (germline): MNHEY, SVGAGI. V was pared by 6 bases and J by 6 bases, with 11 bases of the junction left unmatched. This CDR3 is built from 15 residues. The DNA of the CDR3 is TGTGCCAGCAGCCCCGACAGGGCCGTTCTCAATGAGCAGTTCTTC. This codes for CASSPDRAVLNEQFF.

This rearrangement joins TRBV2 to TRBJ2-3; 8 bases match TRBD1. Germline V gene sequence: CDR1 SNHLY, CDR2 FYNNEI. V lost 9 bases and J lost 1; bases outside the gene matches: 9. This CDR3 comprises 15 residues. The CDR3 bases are TGTGCCAGTCTTAGAGGGACAGGCCGCACAGATACGCAGTATTTT. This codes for CASLRGTGRTDTQYF.

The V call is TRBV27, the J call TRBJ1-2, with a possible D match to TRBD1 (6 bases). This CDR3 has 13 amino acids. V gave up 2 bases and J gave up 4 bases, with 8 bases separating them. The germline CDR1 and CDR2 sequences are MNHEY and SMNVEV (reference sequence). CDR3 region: CASSLRGTYGYTF. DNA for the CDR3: TGTGCCAGCAGTTTAAGGGGGACCTATGGCTACACCTTC.

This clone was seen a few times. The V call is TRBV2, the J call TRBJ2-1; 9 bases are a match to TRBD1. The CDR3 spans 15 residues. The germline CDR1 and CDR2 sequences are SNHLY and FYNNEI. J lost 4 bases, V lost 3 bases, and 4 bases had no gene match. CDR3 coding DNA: TGTGCCAGCAGTGAGGAGGGACAGGGATACAATGAGCAGTTCTTC. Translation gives CASSEEGQGYNEQFF.

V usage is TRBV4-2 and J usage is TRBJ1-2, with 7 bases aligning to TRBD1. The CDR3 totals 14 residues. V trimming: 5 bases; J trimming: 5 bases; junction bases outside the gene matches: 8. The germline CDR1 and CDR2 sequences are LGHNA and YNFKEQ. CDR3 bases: TGTGCCAGCAGCGCCGGGACAGCTCCATATGGCTACACCTTC. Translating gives CASSAGTAPYGYTF.

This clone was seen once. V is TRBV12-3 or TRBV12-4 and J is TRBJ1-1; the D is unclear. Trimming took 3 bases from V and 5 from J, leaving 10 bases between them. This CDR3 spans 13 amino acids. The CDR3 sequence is CASSFLRETEAFF. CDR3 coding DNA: TGTGCCAGCAGTTTCCTACGGGAAACTGAAGCTTTCTTT.

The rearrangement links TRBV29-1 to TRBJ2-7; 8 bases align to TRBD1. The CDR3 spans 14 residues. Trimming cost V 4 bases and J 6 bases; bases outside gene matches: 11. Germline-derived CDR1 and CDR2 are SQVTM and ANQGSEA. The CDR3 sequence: CSVAATGVLSEQYF. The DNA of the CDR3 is TGCAGCGTTGCCGCGACAGGGGTTTTATCCGAGCAGTACTTC.

The CDR3 here is CASSSLDRGRANEKLFF. For the CDR3, the DNA is TGTGCCAGCAGTTCCCTGGACAGGGGGCGGGCTAATGAAAAACTGTTTTTT. The chain recombines TRBV28 with TRBJ1-4, with 11 bases fitting TRBD1. Germline assignment: CDR1 MDHEN and CDR2 SYDVKM. Germline trimming cut 4 bases from V and 3 bases from J; bases unmatched to any gene: 7. The CDR3 is 17 amino acids.

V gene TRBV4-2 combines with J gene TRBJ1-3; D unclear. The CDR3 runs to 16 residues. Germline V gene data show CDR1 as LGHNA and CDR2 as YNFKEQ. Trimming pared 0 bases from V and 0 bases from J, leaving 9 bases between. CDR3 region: CASSQDVYGSGNTIYF. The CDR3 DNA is TGTGCCAGCAGCCAAGATGTCTATGGCTCTGGAAACACCATATATTTT.

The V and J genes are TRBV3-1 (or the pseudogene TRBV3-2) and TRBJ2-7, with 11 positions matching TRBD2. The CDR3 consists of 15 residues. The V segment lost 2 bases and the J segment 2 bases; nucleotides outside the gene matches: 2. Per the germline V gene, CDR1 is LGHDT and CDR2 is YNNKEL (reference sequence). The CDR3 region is CASSQILAGAYEQYF. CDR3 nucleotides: TGTGCCAGCAGCCAAATACTAGCGGGAGCCTACGAGCAGTACTTC.

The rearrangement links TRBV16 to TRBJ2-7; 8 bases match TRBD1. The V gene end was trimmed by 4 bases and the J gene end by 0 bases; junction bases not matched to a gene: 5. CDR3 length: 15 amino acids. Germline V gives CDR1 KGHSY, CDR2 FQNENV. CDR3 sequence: CASSPLQGGSYEQYF. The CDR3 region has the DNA TGTGCCAGCAGCCCACTACAGGGGGGCTCCTACGAGCAGTACTTC.

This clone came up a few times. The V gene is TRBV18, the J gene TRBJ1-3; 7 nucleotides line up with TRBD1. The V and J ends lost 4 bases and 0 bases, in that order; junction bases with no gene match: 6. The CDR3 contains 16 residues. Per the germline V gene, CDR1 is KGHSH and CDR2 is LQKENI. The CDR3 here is CASSLTGAFSGNTIYF. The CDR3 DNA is TGTGCCAGCTCACTAACAGGGGCCTTCTCTGGAAACACCATATATTTT.